Listed below are T cell receptor beta chains from one sample, sequenced in a study of CD8 T cells in ankylosing spondylitis. TCRdb recomputed calls from the 5' RACE reads with MiXCR, one row per CDR3 protein. The table lists about 540,000 distinct CDR3 sequences, about 13% of them singletons, with around 6.8% in the top ten. The sequenced material came from blood, either unsorted or a sorted T cell fraction (not recorded which). These receptors were taken from a male donor with ankylosing spondylitis. CDR3s include the opening cysteine and the closing phenylalanine or tryptophan. The order of the fields is V gene, CDR3 protein.

v_call: TRBV20-1; cdr3_aa: CSASGTGGQPQHF
v_call: TRBV25-1; cdr3_aa: CASSEGDRGLGTEAFF
v_call: TRBV7-9; cdr3_aa: CASSPTDGYGYTF
v_call: TRBV18; cdr3_aa: CASSPPGQAYEQYF
v_call: TRBV7-7; cdr3_aa: CASSLESGSPGEQFF
v_call: TRBV5-6; cdr3_aa: CASSSGLYNEQFF
v_call: TRBV29-1; cdr3_aa: CSAPRGGVNTEAFF
v_call: TRBV5-6; cdr3_aa: CASSLGGGTAPVTEAFF
v_call: TRBV7-9; cdr3_aa: CASSLVAARGNEKLFF
v_call: TRBV10-3; cdr3_aa: CAIAGPSDRDTGNEQFF
v_call: TRBV6-5; cdr3_aa: CASSYRKLRENYGYTF
v_call: TRBV5-1; cdr3_aa: CASSDRGPQDEQYF
v_call: TRBV9; cdr3_aa: CASSQGAGSGYNEQFF
v_call: TRBV2; cdr3_aa: CASVQGATGGYTF
v_call: TRBV11-3; cdr3_aa: CASSLAGTSGSDTQYF
v_call: TRBV11-2; cdr3_aa: CASSPTRDNEQFF
v_call: TRBV12-3/TRBV12-4; cdr3_aa: CASSGNSGREQTQYF
v_call: TRBV5-1; cdr3_aa: CASSGQGENSPLHF
v_call: TRBV12-3/TRBV12-4; cdr3_aa: CASTRDLDLEQYF
v_call: TRBV20-1; cdr3_aa: CSAGPGTGGDQPQHF
v_call: TRBV9; cdr3_aa: CASMGPTNTGELFF
v_call: TRBV18; cdr3_aa: CASSGDSEAFF
v_call: TRBV20-1; cdr3_aa: CSARAQGAGNYNEQFF
v_call: TRBV14; cdr3_aa: CASSQGTGTGEQETQYF
v_call: TRBV12-3/TRBV12-4; cdr3_aa: CASSQNRGTNEKLFF
v_call: TRBV28; cdr3_aa: CASRLGNTDTQYF
v_call: TRBV20-1; cdr3_aa: CSAPYLTEAFF
v_call: TRBV20-1; cdr3_aa: CSARPIDQPQHF
v_call: TRBV20-1; cdr3_aa: CSARTGNTEAFF
v_call: TRBV20-1; cdr3_aa: CSASRTGVQPQHF
v_call: TRBV3-1; cdr3_aa: CASSQVSREFSGELFF
v_call: TRBV7-2; cdr3_aa: CASSLEFSTDTQYF
v_call: TRBV18; cdr3_aa: CASSPPGRTYEQYF
v_call: TRBV11-1; cdr3_aa: CASKRMTSAGGRGDTGELFF
v_call: TRBV29-1; cdr3_aa: CSVEGGQLGEKLFF
v_call: TRBV29-1; cdr3_aa: CSVWAGDGNEQFF
v_call: TRBV2; cdr3_aa: CASSDRGIYEQYF
v_call: TRBV6-1; cdr3_aa: CASTGWGTEAFF
v_call: TRBV12-3/TRBV12-4; cdr3_aa: CASSPGGLTYEQYF
v_call: TRBV5-5; cdr3_aa: CASSSGTRTWEQYF
v_call: TRBV20-1; cdr3_aa: CSAPSIGMLADGYTF
v_call: TRBV24-1; cdr3_aa: CATSDSTGRPGQPPYEQYF